This T cell receptor beta chain was captured in a study of T-cell memory formation after mild COVID-19. Looked up from germline, CDR1 is LGHDT and CDR2 is YNNKEL (reference sequence). This CDR3 spans 13 amino acids. V was cut by 1 base and J by 5 bases, with 8 bases left in between. As regards this clonotype: The antigen is not known.

TCRdb analysed the 5' RACE reads with MiXCR anew, one entry per CDR3 protein. The sample holds some 190,000 distinct CDR3 sequences, about a sixth seen once. The study's findings and limits: Cross-reactive memory apparently joined, as some responding clones appeared in pre-infection memory.

The origin of this receptor is an adult woman who had mild COVID-19 (a few samples of this study predate the infection). Cell type and time point are not known. The material sequenced was PBMCs or a T cell subset sorted from them (not recorded which). The chain has TRBV3-1 and TRBJ1-2; D is undetermined. CDR3 sequence reads: CASSQGGEYGYTF. CDR3 nucleotides: TGTGCCAGCAGCCAAGGTGGAGAATATGGCTACACCTTC.